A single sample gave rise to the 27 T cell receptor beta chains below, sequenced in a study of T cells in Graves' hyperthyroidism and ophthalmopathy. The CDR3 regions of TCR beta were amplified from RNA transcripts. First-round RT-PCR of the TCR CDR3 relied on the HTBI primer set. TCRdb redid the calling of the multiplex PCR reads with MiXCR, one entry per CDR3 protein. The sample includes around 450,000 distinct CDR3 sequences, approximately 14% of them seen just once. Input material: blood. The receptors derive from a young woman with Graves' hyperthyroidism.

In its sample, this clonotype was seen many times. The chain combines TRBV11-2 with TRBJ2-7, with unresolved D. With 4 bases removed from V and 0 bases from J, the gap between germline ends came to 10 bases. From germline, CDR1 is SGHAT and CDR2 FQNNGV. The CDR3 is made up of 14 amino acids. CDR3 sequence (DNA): TGTGCCAGCAGCTCTCTCTGGGGCTCCTACGAGCAGTACTTC. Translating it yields CASSSLWGSYEQYF.

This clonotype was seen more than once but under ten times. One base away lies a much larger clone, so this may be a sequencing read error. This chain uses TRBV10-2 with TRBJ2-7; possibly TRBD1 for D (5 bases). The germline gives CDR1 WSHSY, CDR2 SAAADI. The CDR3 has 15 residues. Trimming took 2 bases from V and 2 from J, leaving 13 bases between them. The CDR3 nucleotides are TGCGCCAGCAGTGAGCAGGGAATCCTCCCCTACGAGCAGTACTTC. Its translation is CASSEQGILPYEQYF.

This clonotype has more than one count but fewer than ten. The CDR3 DNA is TGCGCCAGCAGCCCTGGGCCTAAGGAAGCTTTCTTT. As protein: CASSPGPKEAFF. This chain joins TRBV4-1 and TRBJ1-1; D gene uncertain. Per the germline V gene, CDR1 is MGHRA and CDR2 is YSYEKL. The CDR3 is 12 residues long. V dropped 4 bases and J dropped 8 bases, with 11 bases sitting between them.

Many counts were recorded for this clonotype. The CDR3 sequence: CASSQGLGATNTGELFF. CDR3 in DNA: TGTGCCAGCAGCCAAGGATTAGGGGCGACGAACACCGGGGAGCTGTTTTTT. The V and J genes are TRBV3-1 and TRBJ2-2, with D possibly being TRBD1 (5 bases). Trimming shortened V by 1 base and J by 0 bases, and 12 bases separated the two germline ends. The germline CDR1 and CDR2 sequences are LGHDT and YNNKEL (reference sequence). The CDR3 loop spans 17 amino acids. Looking up the rest from reference TRBV3-1 and TRBJ2-2 gives the full variable domain: DTAVSQTPKYLVTQMGNDKSIKCEQNLGHDTMYWYKQDSKKFLKIMFSYNNKELIINETVPNRFSPKSPDKAHLNLHINSLELGDSAVYFCASSQGLGATNTGELFFGEGSRLTVL.

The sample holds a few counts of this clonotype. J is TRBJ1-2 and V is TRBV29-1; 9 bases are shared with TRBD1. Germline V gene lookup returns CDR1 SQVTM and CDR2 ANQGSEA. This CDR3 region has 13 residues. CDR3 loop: CIPTGGEFYGYTF. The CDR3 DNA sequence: TGCATTCCTACAGGGGGCGAGTTCTATGGCTACACCTTC.

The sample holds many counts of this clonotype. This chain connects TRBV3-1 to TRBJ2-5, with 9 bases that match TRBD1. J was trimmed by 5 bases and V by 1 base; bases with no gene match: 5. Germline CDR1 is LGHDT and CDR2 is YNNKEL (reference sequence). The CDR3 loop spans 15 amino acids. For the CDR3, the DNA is TGTGCCAGCAGCCAAGCCGGGACAGGGACCGAGACCCAGTACTTC. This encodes CASSQAGTGTETQYF.

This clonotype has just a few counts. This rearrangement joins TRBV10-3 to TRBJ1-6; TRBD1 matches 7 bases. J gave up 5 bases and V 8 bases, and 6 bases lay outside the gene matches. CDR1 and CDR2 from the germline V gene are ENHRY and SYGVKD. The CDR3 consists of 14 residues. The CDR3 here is CAISHDRDNSPLHF. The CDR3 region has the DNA TGTGCCATCTCCCACGACAGGGATAATTCACCCCTCCACTTT.

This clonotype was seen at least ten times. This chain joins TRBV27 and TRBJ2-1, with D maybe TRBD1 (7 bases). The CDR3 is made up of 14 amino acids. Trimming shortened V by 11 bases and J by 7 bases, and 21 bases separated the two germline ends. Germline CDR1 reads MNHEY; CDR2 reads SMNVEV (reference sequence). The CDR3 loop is CAVRGRQGGNEQFF. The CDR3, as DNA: TGTGCCGTCCGGGGAAGACAGGGAGGAAATGAGCAGTTCTTC.

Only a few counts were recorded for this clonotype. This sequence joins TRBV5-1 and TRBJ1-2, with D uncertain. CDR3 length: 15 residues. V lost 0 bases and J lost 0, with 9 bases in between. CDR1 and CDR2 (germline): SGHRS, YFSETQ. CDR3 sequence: CASSLGEGSNYGYTF. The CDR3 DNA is TGCGCCAGCAGCTTGGGGGAGGGTTCTAACTATGGCTACACCTTC.

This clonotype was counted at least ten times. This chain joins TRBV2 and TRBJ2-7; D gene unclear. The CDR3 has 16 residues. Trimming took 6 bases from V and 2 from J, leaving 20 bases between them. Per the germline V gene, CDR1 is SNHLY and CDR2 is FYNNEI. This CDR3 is CASSPSAQRRPYEQYF. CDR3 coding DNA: TGTGCCAGCAGCCCCTCCGCGCAGAGACGACCCTACGAGCAGTACTTC.

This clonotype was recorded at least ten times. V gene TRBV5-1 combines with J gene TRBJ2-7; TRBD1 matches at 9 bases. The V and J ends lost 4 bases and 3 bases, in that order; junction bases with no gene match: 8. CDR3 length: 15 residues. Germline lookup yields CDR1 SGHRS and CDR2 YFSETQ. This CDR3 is CASSPRTGENYEQYF. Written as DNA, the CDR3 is TGCGCCAGCAGCCCTCGGACAGGGGAGAACTACGAGCAGTACTTC.

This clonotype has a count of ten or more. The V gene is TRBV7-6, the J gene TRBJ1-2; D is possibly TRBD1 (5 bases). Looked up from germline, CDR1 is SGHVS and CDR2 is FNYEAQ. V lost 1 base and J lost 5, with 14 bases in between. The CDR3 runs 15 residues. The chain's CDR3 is CASSLETGPGYGYTF. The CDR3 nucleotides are TGTGCCAGCAGCTTAGAGACGGGGCCGGGATATGGCTACACCTTC.

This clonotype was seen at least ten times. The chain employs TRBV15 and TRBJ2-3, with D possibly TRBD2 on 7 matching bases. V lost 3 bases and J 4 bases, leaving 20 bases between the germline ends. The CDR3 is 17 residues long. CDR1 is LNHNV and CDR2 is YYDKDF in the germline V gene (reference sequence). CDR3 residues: CATSRYGGGGVADTQYF. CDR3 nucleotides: TGTGCCACCAGCAGGTACGGGGGCGGGGGAGTCGCAGATACGCAGTATTTT.

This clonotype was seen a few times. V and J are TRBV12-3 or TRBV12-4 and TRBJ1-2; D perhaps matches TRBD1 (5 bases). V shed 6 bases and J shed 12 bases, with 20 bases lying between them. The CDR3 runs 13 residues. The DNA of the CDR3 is TGTGCCAGCAGCACCCGCAGGGAGAACGGCCACACCTTC. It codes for CASSTRRENGHTF.

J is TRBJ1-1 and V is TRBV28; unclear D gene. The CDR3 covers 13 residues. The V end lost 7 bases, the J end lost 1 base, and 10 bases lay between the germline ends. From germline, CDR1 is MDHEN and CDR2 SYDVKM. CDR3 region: CASTRGKNTEAFF. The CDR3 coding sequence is TGTGCCAGCACCAGAGGGAAGAACACTGAAGCTTTCTTT.

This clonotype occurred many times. The DNA for the CDR3 is TGTGCCAGCAGCTTAGTCTACGGCCAAGAGGGAAACATTCAGTACTTC. It yields the protein CASSLVYGQEGNIQYF. The V gene is TRBV7-8, the J gene TRBJ2-4; D possibly corresponds to TRBD2 (5 bases). This CDR3 region has 16 residues. CDR1 SGHVS and CDR2 FQNEAQ come from the germline V gene. V gave up 1 base and J gave up 6 bases, with 16 bases separating them.

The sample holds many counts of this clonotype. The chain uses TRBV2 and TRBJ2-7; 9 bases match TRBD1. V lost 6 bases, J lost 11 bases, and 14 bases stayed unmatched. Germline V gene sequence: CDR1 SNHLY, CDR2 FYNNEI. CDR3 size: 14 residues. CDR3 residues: CASSKNFGQGREYF. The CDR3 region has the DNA TGTGCCAGCAGCAAGAACTTCGGACAGGGGAGAGAGTACTTC. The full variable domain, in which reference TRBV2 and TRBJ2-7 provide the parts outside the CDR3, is EPEVTQTPSHQVTQMGQEVILRCVPISNHLYFYWYRQILGQKVEFLVSFYNNEISEKSEIFDDQFSVERPDGSNFTLKIRSTKLEDSAMYFCASSKNFGQGREYFGPGTRLTVT.

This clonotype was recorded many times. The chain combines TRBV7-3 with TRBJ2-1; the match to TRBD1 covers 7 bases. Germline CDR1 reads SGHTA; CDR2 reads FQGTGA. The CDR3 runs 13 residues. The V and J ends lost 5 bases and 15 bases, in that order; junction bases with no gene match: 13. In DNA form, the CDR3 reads TGTGCCAGCAGCCCCCGTCCGGGACAGCCCCTGTTCTTC. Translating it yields CASSPRPGQPLFF.

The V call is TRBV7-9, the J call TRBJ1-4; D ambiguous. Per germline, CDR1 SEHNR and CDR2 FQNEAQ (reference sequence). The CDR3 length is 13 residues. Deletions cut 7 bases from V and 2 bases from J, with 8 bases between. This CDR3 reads CASTVSTNEKLFF. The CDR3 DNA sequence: TGTGCCAGCACCGTTTCGACTAATGAAAAACTGTTTTTT.

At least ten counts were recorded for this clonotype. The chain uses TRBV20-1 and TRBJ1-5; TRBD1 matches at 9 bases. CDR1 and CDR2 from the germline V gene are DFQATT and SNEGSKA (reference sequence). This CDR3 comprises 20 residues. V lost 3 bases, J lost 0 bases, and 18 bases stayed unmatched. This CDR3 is CSASPTGTGFLGYSNQPQHF. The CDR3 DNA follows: TGCAGTGCTAGTCCCACCGGGACAGGGTTTTTGGGATATAGCAATCAGCCCCAGCATTTT.

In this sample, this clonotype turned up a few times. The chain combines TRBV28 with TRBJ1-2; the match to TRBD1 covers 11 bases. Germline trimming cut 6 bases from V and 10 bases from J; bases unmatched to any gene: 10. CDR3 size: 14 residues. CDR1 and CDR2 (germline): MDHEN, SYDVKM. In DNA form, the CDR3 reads TGTGCCAGCAGATGGACAGGGGGCGTCGTGGACTACACCTTC. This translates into CASRWTGGVVDYTF.

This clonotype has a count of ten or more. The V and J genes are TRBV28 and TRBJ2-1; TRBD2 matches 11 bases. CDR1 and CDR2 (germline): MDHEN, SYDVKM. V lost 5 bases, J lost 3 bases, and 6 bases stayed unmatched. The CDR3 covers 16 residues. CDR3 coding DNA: TGTGCCAGCAGTCCCGGGACTAGCGGCCTCTACAATGAGCAGTTCTTC. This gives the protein CASSPGTSGLYNEQFF.

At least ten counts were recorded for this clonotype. CDR3 nucleotides: TGTGCCAGCAGCTTGGCGGCAGGAGACTACGAGCAGTACTTC. Translation gives CASSLAAGDYEQYF. The chain employs TRBV5-8 and TRBJ2-7; D not certain. The germline V gene encodes CDR1 SGHTS and CDR2 YDEGEE. The CDR3 length is 14 residues. V lost 0 bases to trimming and J lost 3 bases, with 10 bases between them.

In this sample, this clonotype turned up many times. The CDR3 is CASSLSELAGAHEQFF. The CDR3 coding sequence is TGTGCCAGCAGCTTATCCGAACTAGCGGGAGCGCATGAGCAGTTCTTC. The chain couples TRBV11-2 to TRBJ2-1, with 11 bases matching TRBD2. Germline assignment: CDR1 SGHAT and CDR2 FQNNGV. This CDR3 is 16 amino acids long. V shed 2 bases, J shed 8 bases, and the junction held 8 bases outside the gene matches.

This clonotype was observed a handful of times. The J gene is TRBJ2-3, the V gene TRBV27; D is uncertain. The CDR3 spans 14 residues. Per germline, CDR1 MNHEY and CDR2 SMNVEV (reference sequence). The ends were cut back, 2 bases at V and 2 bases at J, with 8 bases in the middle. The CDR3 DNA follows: TGTGCCAGCAGTTTAAGACGGATCACAGATACGCAGTATTTT. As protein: CASSLRRITDTQYF.

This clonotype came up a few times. CDR3 in amino acids: CASSFDRYTDTQYF. The DNA of the CDR3 is TGTGCCAGCAGTTTTGACCGTTACACAGATACGCAGTATTTT. The rearrangement joins TRBV5-5 to TRBJ2-3; D is undetermined. This CDR3 is 14 amino acids long. Trimming stripped 5 bases from V and 2 bases from J, with 12 bases between. Germline CDR1 and CDR2: SGHKS and YYEKEE (reference sequence).

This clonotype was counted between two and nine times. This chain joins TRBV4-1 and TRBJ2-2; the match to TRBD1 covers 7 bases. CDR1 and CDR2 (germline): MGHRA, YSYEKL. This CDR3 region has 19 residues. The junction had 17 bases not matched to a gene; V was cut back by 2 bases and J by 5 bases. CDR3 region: CASSQPRTGIRIFTGELFF. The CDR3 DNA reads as TGCGCCAGCAGCCAACCAAGGACAGGCATACGGATTTTTACCGGGGAGCTGTTTTTT.